This TCR beta chain was sequenced in a study of cytomegalovirus exposure and HLA in healthy donors. From germline, CDR1 is SGHTS and CDR2 YDEGEE. There are 15 residues in the CDR3. V lost 4 bases to trimming and J lost 0 bases, with 12 bases between them. Of note for this clone: Its specificity is not known.

General study findings and limits: According to a subsequent analysis, TCR clusters from the first cohort were inclined to appear together in the 110 or so validation repertoires. Many donors carried some public TCRs, although rarity characterized most TCR sequences. Researchers counted roughly 150 TCR beta chains as cytomegalovirus-associated.

Some clones are missing from TCRdb's copy, which holds only in-frame ones; the method was immunoSEQ multiplex PCR. The sample shows more than 130,000 clones, 80% to 90% of them seen only once. Sequencing was done on a sample of PBMCs. The receptor was derived from a woman younger than 30 in good health and CMV-seropositive. The chain recombines TRBV5-8 with TRBJ2-3; D is undetermined. The CDR3 here is CASSQPGFSTDTQYF. The CDR3 DNA is TGTGCCAGCAGCCAACCGGGTTTCAGCACAGATACGCAGTATTTT.